The present T cell receptor (beta chain) was sequenced within a study of cytomegalovirus exposure and HLA in healthy donors. Study results and caveats: CMV serostatus was the sole immune exposure information available. Reportedly, cytomegalovirus status was diagnosed with high sensitivity and specificity.

In regard to this clone: Its antigen remains unknown.

The CDR3 runs 14 residues. Germline-derived CDR1 and CDR2 are SGHTA and FQGNSA. V was shortened by 1 base and J by 4 bases, with 5 bases between the two germline ends. PCR employed 60 Vbeta and 13 Jbeta primers. Clones were sequenced by immunoSEQ multiplex PCR, and TCRdb holds only the in-frame ones, with some missing. This table holds 180,000 or so clones, under 80% found once. The receptor was derived from a young woman in good health and CMV-seropositive. Input material: PBMCs. The chain links TRBV7-2 to TRBJ1-6; D remains ambiguous. The CDR3, as DNA: TGTGCCAGCAGCTTAGATGTATATAATTCACCCCTCCACTTT. Protein sequence: CASSLDVYNSPLHF. The full variable domain, with the rest looked up from reference TRBV7-2 and TRBJ1-6, is GAGVSQSPSNKVTEKGKDVELRCDPISGHTALYWYRQSLGQGLEFLIYFQGNSAPDKSGLPSDRFSAERTGGSVSTLTIQRTQQEDSAVYLCASSLDVYNSPLHFGNGTRLTVT.